The 29 T cell receptor beta chains below were found in one sample sequenced in a study of identical twins. TCRdb reanalysed the 5' RACE reads using MiXCR and keeps one entry per CDR3 protein. The sample has hundreds of thousands of distinct CDR3 sequences, about 20% seen once. The data also belong to a second study, concerning T cells expressing NK-cell markers.

Sequences were obtained from PBMCs. The receptors were sampled from a woman aged 18-29 years in good health.

The chain is built from TRBV5-1 and TRBJ2-1, with 11 bases aligning to TRBD1. The CDR3 loop spans 16 amino acids. The trim removed 3 bases at V and 4 bases at J, leaving 6 bases unmatched. Germline V CDR1 and CDR2: SGHRS, YFSETQ. This chain's CDR3 is CASSSSGTGGYNEQFF. Written as DNA, the CDR3 is TGCGCCAGCAGCTCCTCCGGGACAGGGGGATACAATGAGCAGTTCTTC.

This sequence joins TRBV29-1 and TRBJ2-5, with 11 positions matching TRBD2. CDR1 and CDR2 from the germline V gene are SQVTM and ANQGSEA. The CDR3 is 14 residues long. The junction had 7 bases not matched to a gene; V was cut back by 5 bases and J by 5 bases. CDR3 loop: CSVLAGGRWETQYF. The CDR3 DNA is TGCAGCGTTCTAGCGGGGGGCCGATGGGAGACCCAGTACTTC.

This chain links TRBV12-3 or TRBV12-4 with TRBJ1-5; D is uncertain. The ends were cut back, 3 bases at V and 2 bases at J, with 8 bases in the middle. This CDR3 is built from 14 residues. CDR3 sequence reads: CASSFRRGNQPQHF. The CDR3 nucleotides read TGTGCCAGCAGTTTTCGCCGGGGCAATCAGCCCCAGCATTTT.

The chain recombines TRBV7-9 with TRBJ2-7; the match to TRBD2 covers 8 bases. V was clipped by 5 bases and J by 0 bases; unmatched bases: 6. This CDR3 comprises 15 residues. Germline CDR1 and CDR2: SEHNR and FQNEAQ (reference sequence). The CDR3 nucleotides read TGTGCCAGCAGCAAGACTAGCGTAAGCTCCTACGAGCAGTACTTC. It specifies CASSKTSVSSYEQYF.

Ten or more counts support this clonotype. CDR3 region: CASSPDRIAAFF. The CDR3 DNA reads TGCGCCAGCAGCCCGGACAGGATTGCAGCTTTCTTT. This chain joins TRBV5-1 and TRBJ1-1, with TRBD1 identical over 7 bases. From germline, CDR1 is SGHRS and CDR2 YFSETQ. V lost 4 bases to trimming and J lost 10 bases; unmatched junction nucleotides: 7. The CDR3 is 12 residues long. Supplemented by reference TRBV5-1 and TRBJ1-1, the full variable domain reads KAGVTQTPRYLIKTRGQQVTLSCSPISGHRSVSWYQQTPGQGLQFLFEYFSETQRNKGNFPGRFSGRQFSNSRSEMNVSTLELGDSALYLCASSPDRIAAFFGQGTRLTVV.

The chain combines TRBV3-1 with TRBJ2-4; no definite D call. The CDR3 consists of 19 residues. Germline values: CDR1 LGHDT, CDR2 YNNKEL (reference sequence). CDR3 nucleotides: TGTACCTTCAGTCCCCGACGTGGTGGGGTCCATAAGGAAAAAAACATTCAGTACTTC. It yields the protein CTFSPRRGGVHKEKNIQYF.

This rearrangement joins TRBV7-6 to TRBJ2-3, with TRBD2 matching over 8 bases. In germline, CDR1 is SGHVS, CDR2 FNYEAQ. Trimming cost V 0 bases and J 3 bases; bases outside gene matches: 5. The CDR3 runs to 16 residues. The CDR3 here is CASSLALSGSTDTQYF. The CDR3 coding sequence is TGTGCCAGCAGCTTAGCGCTGAGCGGGAGTACAGATACGCAGTATTTT.

This clonotype was picked up many times. The CDR3 DNA reads as TGTGCCAGCAGTCCCCCCGGGAGGGGCACCGGGGAGCTGTTTTTT. As protein: CASSPPGRGTGELFF. V is TRBV6-1 and J is TRBJ2-2; 8 bases are shared with TRBD2. The CDR3 extends over 15 amino acids. Germline CDR1 reads MNHNS; CDR2 reads SASEGT. Trimming at V came to 5 bases and at J to 4 bases, leaving 6 bases not matched to a gene.

Remarks on this clonotype: Possible read error: a much larger clone is one base away. This chain links TRBV7-2 with TRBJ2-1; D is perhaps TRBD2 (5 bases). V was trimmed by 0 bases and J by 2 bases, leaving 8 bases between them. Germline loops: CDR1 SGHTA, CDR2 FQGNSA. The CDR3 has 15 amino acids. CDR3 residues: CASSLAGVTYNEQFF. The CDR3 bases are TGTGCCAGCAGCTTAGCGGGAGTGACCTACAATGAGCAGTTCTTC. Full variable domain (remainder filled in from reference TRBV7-2 and TRBJ2-1): GAGVSQSPSNKVTEKGKDVELRCDPISGHTALYWYRQSLGQGLEFLIYFQGNSAPDKSGLPSDRFSAERTGGSVSTLTIQRTQQEDSAVYLCASSLAGVTYNEQFFGPGTRLTVL.

The chain is built from TRBV29-1 and TRBJ2-5, with D perhaps matching TRBD2 (5 bases). V lost 4 bases to trimming and J lost 9 bases, with 15 bases between them. This CDR3 is 12 amino acids long. Germline CDR1 SQVTM, CDR2 ANQGSEA. The CDR3 loop reads CSVGTELEAQYF. CDR3 bases: TGCAGCGTTGGTACGGAACTGGAGGCCCAGTACTTC.

The rearrangement joins TRBV20-1 to TRBJ1-2; tentatively, D is TRBD1 (5 bases). The germline CDR1 and CDR2 sequences are DFQATT and SNEGSKA (reference sequence). There are 11 residues in the CDR3. The CDR3 DNA reads as TGCAGAAGTCCGGGGGTATCGGGCTACACCTTC. Protein: CRSPGVSGYTF.

The V gene is TRBV7-2, the J gene TRBJ2-7; TRBD2 agrees at 7 bases. CDR3 size: 15 residues. V lost 1 base, J lost 4 bases, and 7 bases stayed unmatched. Germline V gene lookup returns CDR1 SGHTA and CDR2 FQGNSA. CDR3 loop: CASSLGRDYQYEQYF. The CDR3 bases are TGTGCCAGCAGCTTAGGGCGGGACTACCAATACGAGCAGTACTTC.

CDR3 coding DNA: TGCAGCGTTGATTCCCGGCCAGGATACAATGAGCAGTTCTTC. Translating it yields CSVDSRPGYNEQFF. J is TRBJ2-1 and V is TRBV29-1, with D hard to call. The CDR3 is made up of 14 amino acids. The V end lost 3 bases, the J end lost 4 bases, and 13 bases lay between the germline ends. CDR1 SQVTM and CDR2 ANQGSEA come from the germline V gene.

The chain recombines TRBV27 with TRBJ2-7; D is unresolved. This CDR3 has 12 residues. Per the germline V gene, CDR1 is MNHEY and CDR2 is SMNVEV (reference sequence). Trimming removed 7 bases from V and 2 bases from J, with 9 bases in between. In DNA, the CDR3 is TGTGCCAGCACGGCCGCAGCCTACGAGCAGTACTTC. Amino acid sequence: CASTAAAYEQYF.

This clonotype was seen a handful of times. The chain couples TRBV29-1 to TRBJ2-3; D possibly corresponds to TRBD1 (6 bases). Germline V gives CDR1 SQVTM, CDR2 ANQGSEA. V gave up 6 bases and J gave up 2 bases, with 15 bases separating them. This CDR3 has 14 amino acids. The CDR3 reads CSVAGTPLTDTQYF. The CDR3 DNA reads as TGCAGCGTCGCCGGGACACCACTCACAGATACGCAGTATTTT.

Written as DNA, the CDR3 is TGCGCCAGCAGCTTATCTGTGGGGAACACTGAAGCTTTCTTT. Its protein product is CASSLSVGNTEAFF. The genes are TRBV5-1 and TRBJ1-1, with no clear D. The CDR3 contains 14 residues. The V and J ends lost 2 bases and 1 base respectively, with 9 bases between them. Germline V gives CDR1 SGHRS, CDR2 YFSETQ.

The chain has TRBV27 and TRBJ2-2; D might be TRBD2 (7 bases). Trimming pared 2 bases from V and 3 bases from J, leaving 10 bases between. CDR1 is MNHEY and CDR2 is SMNVEV in the germline V gene (reference sequence). This CDR3 is 15 amino acids long. CDR3 in amino acids: CASSLGGADTGELFF. CDR3 coding DNA: TGTGCCAGCAGTTTAGGGGGGGCGGACACCGGGGAGCTGTTTTTT.

This clonotype came up a few times. V and J are TRBV29-1 and TRBJ1-1, with D unresolved. With 4 bases removed from V and 10 bases from J, the gap between germline ends came to 10 bases. CDR3 length: 10 amino acids. Germline V gives CDR1 SQVTM, CDR2 ANQGSEA. The CDR3 protein is CSVATVGAFF. In DNA, the CDR3 is TGCAGCGTTGCTACAGTTGGAGCTTTCTTT.

There are a few counts of this clonotype. The chain joins TRBV20-1 to TRBJ2-1; 13 bases are shared with TRBD2. V shed 6 bases, J shed 8 bases, and the junction held 7 bases outside the gene matches. CDR1 is DFQATT, CDR2 SNEGSKA, per germline (reference sequence). CDR3 length equals 14 residues. CDR3 sequence: CSAVLAGGPHEQFF. Written as DNA, the CDR3 is TGCAGTGCGGTACTAGCGGGGGGGCCCCATGAGCAGTTCTTC.

This sequence joins TRBV4-3 and TRBJ2-2, with D possibly called TRBD1 or TRBD2 (5 bases each). Germline V gives CDR1 LGHNA, CDR2 YSLEER. The CDR3 covers 16 residues. Deletions cut 3 bases from V and 8 bases from J, with 19 bases between. CDR3 nucleotide sequence: TGCGCCAGCAGCCATCGAGCTCCGGGACGATGGGGGGAGCTGTTTTTT. Translated, it gives CASSHRAPGRWGELFF.

This clonotype was picked up a small number of times. The V and J genes are TRBV5-6 and TRBJ2-1; 12 bases fit TRBD2. After removal of 7 bases from V and 15 bases from J, the junction contained 17 bases not matched to a gene. Germline loops: CDR1 SGHDT, CDR2 YYEEEE. The CDR3 length is 15 residues. The CDR3 loop is CASGFPGLAGRGGFF. In DNA, the CDR3 is TGTGCCAGCGGGTTCCCGGGACTAGCGGGCCGGGGGGGGTTCTTC. The full variable domain, in which reference TRBV5-6 and TRBJ2-1 provide the parts outside the CDR3, is DAGVTQSPTHLIKTRGQQVTLRCSPKSGHDTVSWYQQALGQGPQFIFQYYEEEERQRGNFPDRFSGHQFPNYSSELNVNALLLGDSALYLCASGFPGLAGRGGFFGPGTRLTVL.

CDR3 DNA: TGTGCCAGCAGCGCAAGGGGGCCATTTAATGAAAAACTGTTTTTT. Its protein is CASSARGPFNEKLFF. The rearrangement uses TRBV5-5 and TRBJ1-4, with 7 bases matching TRBD1. This CDR3 has 15 amino acids. The V gene end was trimmed by 4 bases and the J gene end by 4 bases; junction bases not matched to a gene: 7. Germline loops: CDR1 SGHKS, CDR2 YYEKEE (reference sequence).

The chain uses TRBV6-5 and TRBJ2-3; D perhaps matches TRBD1 (6 bases). V was cut by 2 bases and J by 6 bases, with 12 bases left in between. There are 14 residues in the CDR3. Per the germline V gene, CDR1 is MNHEY and CDR2 is SVGAGI. Here the CDR3 reads CASSYQGRLDTQYF. The CDR3 DNA sequence: TGTGCCAGCAGTTACCAGGGGCGGTTGGATACGCAGTATTTT.

The rearrangement joins TRBV18 to TRBJ2-7, with D hard to call. The V gene's germline CDR1 is KGHSH and CDR2 LQKENI. V lost 2 bases, J lost 3 bases, and 11 bases lay in between. This CDR3 spans 14 amino acids. For the CDR3, the DNA is TGTGCCAGCTCACCAAGGGCCCCGAACTACGAGCAGTACTTC. Protein product: CASSPRAPNYEQYF.

There are a few counts of this clonotype. The rearrangement joins TRBV15 to TRBJ2-1, with TRBD2 matching 7 bases. This CDR3 spans 14 amino acids. Trimming cost V 3 bases and J 5 bases; bases outside gene matches: 4. Germline-derived CDR1 and CDR2 are LNHNV and YYDKDF (reference sequence). DNA for the CDR3: TGTGCCACCAGCAGGAGGGACTACAACAATGAGCAGTTCTTC. Amino acid sequence: CATSRRDYNNEQFF.

The CDR3, as DNA: TGCAGTGCCCAGGAGGGGACTCCGGACACCGGGGAGCTGTTTTTT. It is translated as CSAQEGTPDTGELFF. V usage is TRBV20-1 and J usage is TRBJ2-2; maybe TRBD2 (6 bases). The CDR3 length is 15 residues. The V end lost 6 bases, the J end lost 3 bases, and 17 bases lay between the germline ends. The germline V gene has CDR1 DFQATT and CDR2 SNEGSKA (reference sequence).

This clonotype turned up a few times. V is TRBV10-3 and J is TRBJ2-3, with 9 nucleotides matching TRBD2. Germline CDR1 and CDR2: ENHRY and SYGVKD. The length of the CDR3 is 16 residues. V was pared by 3 bases and J by 2 bases, with 6 bases of the junction left unmatched. The CDR3 DNA reads as TGTGCCATCAGTGAAATAGCGGGAGCGTCCACAGATACGCAGTATTTT. Amino acids: CAISEIAGASTDTQYF.

This clonotype was picked up a small number of times. This chain links TRBV6-2 or TRBV6-3 with TRBJ2-1; the D gene is possibly TRBD2 (6 bases). CDR1 is MNHEY and CDR2 is SVGEGT in the germline V gene. The CDR3 loop spans 15 amino acids. Trimming removed 10 bases from V and 0 bases from J, with 16 bases in between. CDR3 protein: CAIRLDGSSYNEQFF. The CDR3 DNA reads TGTGCCATCCGCCTTGACGGGAGCTCCTACAATGAGCAGTTCTTC.

Only a few counts were recorded for this clonotype. At one boundary the junction diverges from the germline segment, which might be a read error. This rearrangement joins TRBV6-1 to TRBJ2-7; TRBD1 aligns across 7 bases. The CDR3 extends over 14 amino acids. The germline gives CDR1 MNHNS, CDR2 SASEGT. CDR3 residues: CASRDKDPRGEQYF. CDR3 coding DNA: TGTGCCAGCCGTGATAAGGACCCCAGGGGGGAGCAGTACTTC.